This T cell receptor beta chain was documented in a study of T cell responses to AZD1222 COVID-19 vaccine. The study, taken as a whole, reports: CD4 TCRs linked to vaccination spanned spike, dominating at 160-218 and 743-854.

This clone was detected only once. Its specificity is unknown. Measured with immunoSEQ multiplex PCR; TCRdb has only the in-frame clones, and not every one. Of around 220,000 clones in the sample, about 94% are singletons; the top ten hold roughly 1.8%. V dropped 5 bases and J dropped 3 bases, with 20 bases sitting between them. Germline loops: CDR1 PRHDT, CDR2 FYEKMQ (reference sequence). There are 17 residues in the CDR3. The origin of this receptor is an adult who received the MenACWY meningococcal vaccine as a control. The material sequenced was peripheral blood, taken 28 days after the second dose of the MenACWY control vaccine. This chain links TRBV13 with TRBJ1-3, with D possibly being TRBD1 (6 bases). The CDR3 DNA reads as TGTGCCAGCAGCCCTGAAGGGGGGGGCGTAAATGGAAACACCATATATTTT. Residues: CASSPEGGGVNGNTIYF.